What follows are 28 T cell receptor beta chains derived from one specimen sequenced in a study of response to subunit inactivated influenza vaccine. A single record per CDR3 protein comes from TCRdb applying MiXCR to the RT-PCR reads. The data contain roughly 700,000 distinct CDR3 sequences, approximately 15% of them singletons. Specimen: PBMCs from blood, collected approximately 15 days before vaccination. The receptor set was obtained from a man aged 50 or older who received an inactivated influenza vaccine.

The genes are TRBV7-9 and TRBJ2-1; a possible D gene is TRBD1 (6 bases). The CDR3 extends over 16 amino acids. Germline-derived CDR1 and CDR2 are SEHNR and FQNEAQ (reference sequence). The V end was cut by 5 bases, the J end by 1 base, with 15 bases between. CDR3 sequence (DNA): TGTGCCAGCAGCCCAAAGACAGGACTTTCCTACAATGAGCAGTTCTTC. This sequence encodes CASSPKTGLSYNEQFF.

In its sample, this clonotype was seen a few times. The chain carries TRBV28 and TRBJ2-4; D is possibly TRBD1 (6 bases). The CDR3 runs 14 residues. Germline V gives CDR1 MDHEN, CDR2 SYDVKM. The ends were cut back, 6 bases at V and 1 base at J, with 10 bases in the middle. This CDR3 is CASRKQGAKNIQYF. Here the CDR3 DNA reads TGTGCCAGCAGAAAGCAGGGGGCCAAAAACATTCAGTACTTC.

This clonotype was seen a handful of times. J is TRBJ2-3 and V is TRBV7-2, with 13 bases matching TRBD2. V lost 6 bases and J lost 6; bases outside the gene matches: 6. The germline V gene encodes CDR1 SGHTA and CDR2 FQGNSA. The CDR3 loop spans 15 amino acids. CDR3 region: CASRWTSGGGDTQYF. The CDR3 DNA reads as TGTGCCAGCAGATGGACTAGCGGGGGAGGGGATACGCAGTATTTT.

This clonotype was detected a few times. The genes are TRBV7-8 and TRBJ2-7; D remains unclear. Germline CDR1 reads SGHVS; CDR2 reads FQNEAQ. V was clipped by 3 bases and J by 5 bases, with 8 bases between them. The CDR3 length is 12 residues. In DNA, the CDR3 is TGTGCCAGCAGCTTGTCAGTGGACGAGCAGTACTTC. It is translated as CASSLSVDEQYF.

This clonotype occurred a few times. The junction does not match germline at one end; this may be a read error. The chain recombines TRBV14 with TRBJ2-2; 10 nucleotides agree with TRBD1. There are 13 residues in the CDR3. CDR1 and CDR2 (germline): SGHDN, FVKESK. CDR3 coding DNA: TGTGCCAGCAGCCAAGGTAGCGGGACAGGGGAGCTGTTT. Translating it yields CASSQGSGTGELF.

This clonotype appeared a few times. The V call is TRBV12-3 or TRBV12-4, the J call TRBJ1-4, with D unclear. This CDR3 contains 16 residues. Trimming took 6 bases from V and 0 from J, leaving 14 bases between them. CDR3 bases: TGTGCCAGCAGACCTCGGGAGGGAGCAACTAATGAAAAACTGTTTTTT. Its protein product is CASRPREGATNEKLFF.

The chain couples TRBV19 to TRBJ1-5; unclear D gene. CDR1 and CDR2 from the germline V gene are LNHDA and SQIVND (reference sequence). This CDR3 region has 15 residues. V lost 3 bases and J lost 2, with 11 bases in between. The CDR3 bases are TGTGCCAGTAGTATGCCCGGGGTCGGCAATCAGCCCCAGCATTTT. This gives the protein CASSMPGVGNQPQHF.

This clonotype has at least ten counts. The V call is TRBV5-6, the J call TRBJ2-7, with no clear D. The V end lost 0 bases, the J end lost 2 bases, and 9 bases lay between the germline ends. Looked up from germline, CDR1 is SGHDT and CDR2 is YYEEEE. The CDR3 spans 14 residues. The CDR3: CASSLARVTYEQYF. The CDR3, as DNA: TGTGCCAGCAGCTTGGCCCGCGTAACCTACGAGCAGTACTTC. The full variable domain, with the rest looked up from reference TRBV5-6 and TRBJ2-7, is DAGVTQSPTHLIKTRGQQVTLRCSPKSGHDTVSWYQQALGQGPQFIFQYYEEEERQRGNFPDRFSGHQFPNYSSELNVNALLLGDSALYLCASSLARVTYEQYFGPGTRLTVT.

The chain recombines TRBV3-1 with TRBJ1-5; a weak D match, TRBD1 (6 bases). The CDR3 covers 17 residues. V lost 4 bases and J 0 bases, leaving 16 bases between the germline ends. From germline, CDR1 is LGHDT and CDR2 YNNKEL (reference sequence). This chain's CDR3 is CASSPTPGATSNQPQHF. The CDR3 region has the DNA TGTGCCAGCAGCCCGACGCCGGGGGCCACTAGCAATCAGCCCCAGCATTTT.

This clonotype has more than one count but fewer than ten. V usage is TRBV2 and J usage is TRBJ2-3; 8 nucleotides match TRBD1. The ends lost 7 bases at V and 6 bases at J; junction bases unmatched: 15. The CDR3 is 16 residues long. Germline V gene sequence: CDR1 SNHLY, CDR2 FYNNEI. This CDR3 reads CASTPSGTGTQDTQYF. DNA of the CDR3: TGTGCCAGCACTCCATCCGGGACAGGTACTCAGGATACGCAGTATTTT.

The chain links TRBV7-2 to TRBJ2-7; tentative D call: TRBD2 (5 bases). Germline V gives CDR1 SGHTA, CDR2 FQGNSA. The CDR3 totals 15 residues. Trimming removed 1 base at V and 4 bases at J, with 14 bases between. The CDR3 sequence is CASSLDPGKRYEQYF. The CDR3 region has the DNA TGTGCCAGCAGCTTAGATCCGGGGAAGAGATACGAGCAGTACTTC.

This clonotype was picked up a small number of times. The rearrangement joins TRBV15 to TRBJ2-6; 7 bases align to TRBD2. Germline CDR1 and CDR2: LNHNV and YYDKDF (reference sequence). This CDR3 region has 18 residues. The V and J ends lost 0 bases and 0 bases, in that order; junction bases with no gene match: 5. Here the CDR3 reads CATSRDRGVLSGANVLTF. CDR3 in DNA: TGTGCCACCAGCAGAGATCGGGGGGTCCTCTCTGGGGCCAACGTCCTGACTTTC. The full variable domain, completed using reference TRBV15 and TRBJ2-6, is DAMVIQNPRYQVTQFGKPVTLSCSQTLNHNVMYWYQQKSSQAPKLLFHYYDKDFNNEADTPDNFQSRRPNTSFCFLDIRSPGLGDTAMYLCATSRDRGVLSGANVLTFGAGSRLTVL.

This clonotype has more than one count but fewer than ten. This sequence joins TRBV10-3 and TRBJ1-6; maybe TRBD1 (6 bases). The CDR3 extends over 15 amino acids. Germline CDR1 ENHRY, CDR2 SYGVKD. V was cut by 2 bases and J by 6 bases, with 11 bases left in between. CDR3 in amino acids: CAISERGTVNSPLHF. In DNA form, the CDR3 reads TGTGCCATCAGTGAGAGGGGGACGGTTAATTCACCCCTCCACTTT.

This chain joins TRBV11-2 and TRBJ2-5; 15 positions match TRBD2. V was clipped by 3 bases and J by 4 bases; unmatched bases: 9. Germline assignment: CDR1 SGHAT and CDR2 FQNNGV. This CDR3 is built from 18 residues. The chain's CDR3 is CASSLQRTSGGALETQYF. The DNA for the CDR3 is TGTGCCAGCAGCTTGCAGAGGACTAGCGGGGGGGCCTTAGAGACCCAGTACTTC. The entire variable domain, with the rest obtained from reference TRBV11-2 and TRBJ2-5, is as follows: EAGVAQSPRYKIIEKRQSVAFWCNPISGHATLYWYQQILGQGPKLLIQFQNNGVVDDSQLPKDRFSAERLKGVDSTLKIQPAKLEDSAVYLCASSLQRTSGGALETQYFGPGTRLLVL.

This chain connects TRBV5-1 to TRBJ1-4; tentatively, D is TRBD1 (5 bases). V was shortened by 4 bases and J by 6 bases, with 10 bases between the two germline ends. The V gene's germline CDR1 is SGHRS and CDR2 YFSETQ. The CDR3 extends over 13 amino acids. CDR3 nucleotide sequence: TGCGCCAGCAGCCAGATAGGGGATGAAAAACTGTTTTTT. Its translation is CASSQIGDEKLFF.

The sample holds a few counts of this clonotype. The gene calls are TRBV10-3 and TRBJ2-4; 12 bases are a match to TRBD2. The V gene's germline CDR1 is ENHRY and CDR2 SYGVKD. The CDR3 length is 19 residues. The trim removed 0 bases at V and 0 bases at J, leaving 6 bases unmatched. CDR3 amino acids: CAISESSSGRVEAKNIQYF. The CDR3 DNA sequence: TGTGCCATCAGTGAGTCTTCTAGCGGGAGGGTCGAAGCCAAAAACATTCAGTACTTC.

The chain links TRBV5-1 to TRBJ2-4; weak D call: TRBD1 (5 bases). Trimming removed 4 bases from V and 0 bases from J, with 8 bases in between. Germline CDR1 is SGHRS and CDR2 is YFSETQ. This CDR3 contains 14 residues. The DNA for the CDR3 is TGCGCCAGCAGCGGACATGAAGCCAAAAACATTCAGTACTTC. Protein: CASSGHEAKNIQYF.

The rearrangement joins TRBV3-1 to TRBJ2-7, with 11 bases identical to TRBD2. Looked up from germline, CDR1 is LGHDT and CDR2 is YNNKEL (reference sequence). V lost 0 bases to trimming and J lost 4 bases; unmatched junction nucleotides: 5. The CDR3 totals 16 residues. CDR3 nucleotides: TGTGCCAGCAGCCAAGATGGAACTAGCGGGAGATACGAGCAGTACTTC. Its protein product is CASSQDGTSGRYEQYF.

This clonotype has only a few counts. This chain uses TRBV12-3 or TRBV12-4 with TRBJ2-5; TRBD1 might be the D (6 bases). The germline V and J ends were trimmed by 6 bases and 1 base, with 18 bases remaining between them. The CDR3 covers 16 residues. CDR3 residues: CASSPPGHRSQETQYF. Written as DNA, the CDR3 is TGTGCCAGCAGCCCCCCGGGACACCGAAGCCAAGAGACCCAGTACTTC.

A few counts support this clonotype. This rearrangement joins TRBV6-1 to TRBJ1-1; 8 bases agree with TRBD1. Losses at the gene ends were 6 bases for V and 3 bases for J; bases not matched to a gene: 9. The CDR3 is 15 residues long. CDR1 MNHNS and CDR2 SASEGT come from the germline V gene. CDR3: CASSQGQGLDTEAFF. Written as DNA, the CDR3 is TGTGCCAGCAGCCAAGGACAGGGCTTGGACACTGAAGCTTTCTTT.

The rearrangement uses TRBV7-3 and TRBJ2-7; either TRBD1 or TRBD2 may fit D (6 bases each). The CDR3 contains 16 residues. The germline V gene encodes CDR1 SGHTA and CDR2 FQGTGA. V lost 0 bases to trimming and J lost 0 bases, with 12 bases between them. The CDR3 here is CASSLTGGQSSYEQYF. In DNA, the CDR3 is TGTGCCAGCAGCTTAACGGGGGGACAAAGCTCCTACGAGCAGTACTTC.

In DNA, the CDR3 is TGTGCCAGCAGGCCGAGGGAACCCTCGGGGGATGAGCAGTTCTTC. This codes for CASRPREPSGDEQFF. This chain joins TRBV7-2 and TRBJ2-1, with TRBD2 as a possible D gene (6 bases). This CDR3 is built from 15 residues. V was trimmed by 6 bases and J by 8 bases, leaving 20 bases between them. Germline CDR1 SGHTA, CDR2 FQGNSA.

This clonotype was counted between two and nine times. The V gene is TRBV11-1, the J gene TRBJ2-3; 8 bases line up with TRBD1. Losses at the gene ends were 8 bases for V and 2 bases for J; bases not matched to a gene: 18. CDR1 and CDR2 from the germline V gene are SGHAT and FQDESV (reference sequence). The CDR3 extends over 18 amino acids. The CDR3 reads CASRTGIRQGKNTDTQYF. In DNA, the CDR3 is TGTGCCAGCCGAACTGGCATTCGACAGGGGAAAAACACAGATACGCAGTATTTT.

This clonotype appeared once. The rearrangement uses TRBV5-1 and TRBJ1-5, with a tentative D call TRBD1 (5 bases). Germline values: CDR1 SGHRS, CDR2 YFSETQ. The CDR3 consists of 16 residues. V lost 4 bases and J lost 3, with 17 bases in between. In DNA form, the CDR3 reads TGCGCCAGCAGCCCAGGAGGTAGAGGGGTCAATCAGCCCCAGCATTTT. Encoded protein: CASSPGGRGVNQPQHF.

The table lists this clonotype with a few counts. This rearrangement joins TRBV3-1 to TRBJ2-1; possibly TRBD1 or TRBD2 for D (5 bases each). The CDR3 loop spans 16 amino acids. In germline, CDR1 is LGHDT, CDR2 YNNKEL (reference sequence). The V end lost 3 bases, the J end lost 6 bases, and 18 bases lay between the germline ends. The CDR3 reads CASSQEASLRGNEQFF. CDR3 bases: TGTGCCAGCAGCCAGGAAGCAAGCTTGAGGGGCAATGAGCAGTTCTTC.

This chain uses TRBV12-3 or TRBV12-4 with TRBJ2-3, with a tentative D call TRBD2 (5 bases). With 3 bases removed from V and 7 bases from J, the gap between germline ends came to 11 bases. The CDR3 consists of 13 residues. Written as DNA, the CDR3 is TGTGCCAGCAGTTTGAGGGAGAGTCATACGCAGTATTTT. It specifies CASSLRESHTQYF.

The chain links TRBV6-2 or TRBV6-3 to TRBJ2-7; D call uncertain. Looked up from germline, CDR1 is MNHEY and CDR2 is SVGEGT. The CDR3 runs to 11 residues. Trimming left V 8 bases short and J 4 bases short, with 9 bases between. CDR3 sequence: CASGDSYEQYF. DNA for the CDR3: TGTGCCAGCGGTGACTCGTACGAGCAGTACTTC.

The chain couples TRBV11-2 to TRBJ2-1; D is possibly TRBD2 (5 bases). CDR1 SGHAT and CDR2 FQNNGV come from the germline V gene. This CDR3 has 15 residues. V lost 5 bases and J lost 8, with 19 bases in between. The CDR3 protein is CASSQNIGGSDEQFF. CDR3 DNA sequence: TGTGCCAGCAGCCAAAACATCGGAGGTAGCGATGAGCAGTTCTTC.